This paragraph reports one TCR beta chain. Its specific antigen is unknown. The cohort was made up of approximately 670 healthy bone marrow donors. At the time of sampling, all cohort members were nominally healthy, though unrecorded immune exposures were likely present. The donor tested CMV seronegative, placing the donor among the roughly 400 seronegative members of the cohort. Every donor gave a peripheral blood sample, and the peripheral blood mononuclear cells from that sample were used for TCR beta sequencing. The Qiagen DNeasy Blood Extraction Kit was used to extract genomic DNA from the blood cell samples. According to the germline V gene, CDR1 reads SGHVS and CDR2 reads FNYEAQ. V is shortened by 2 bases, J by 2 bases, and the region joining them spans 8 bases. The CDR3, cysteine through phenylalanine, is 14 amino acids long. The DNA shown is the 42-base CDR3, in frame from base 1. Libraries were prepared through the immunoSEQ multiplex PCR assay. The multiplex PCR relied on a mix of 60 forward primers for TCR Vbeta segments and 13 reverse primers for TCR Jbeta segments. The CDR3 region of rearranged TCR beta genes was amplified from genomic DNA by a multiplex PCR assay. On the Illumina HiSeq System, the amplified TCR beta libraries were sequenced as 87-base-pair reads. Per the source publication's procedure: In a later analysis, roughly 80 million unique TCR beta chains were counted across the 500 to 850 repertoires, and some 10 million of these chains were shared by at least two donors. A nearest-neighbor algorithm error-corrected the raw reads and collapsed the reads into unique sequences, merging closely related sequences to remove PCR and sequencing errors. To assign V, D and J gene segments, CDR3 sequences were aligned to IMGT reference sequences. For a sequence to be retained, a match of at least six nucleotides to both a V gene segment and a J gene segment was required. A rearrangement counted as productive if the CDR3 had no stop codons and remained in frame with V and J, and every other rearrangement counted as non-productive. CDR3 was defined by IMGT convention, running from the second conserved V-encoded cysteine to the conserved J-encoded phenylalanine. In an earlier analysis of roughly 610 of the donors, sequences lacking an unambiguous match to a single V gene segment were excluded. In an earlier analysis of several hundred of the donors, V segments were called functional above 56.7% productive rearrangements and were called segregating when the between-donor standard deviation exceeded 5%. A statistical classification framework was built for diagnosing cytomegalovirus status from the catalog of TCR beta chain sequences. In a later analysis, V and J genes were assigned by comparing TCR nucleotide sequences against IMGT/GENE-DB human TR gene sequences. The TCRdist pipeline was used in a later analysis to assign CDR3 sequences and most-parsimonious VDJ recombination scenarios. In a later analysis, each TCR beta chain was defined by its CDR3 amino acid sequence together with its V-gene family, and reads lacking a unique V-gene family were excluded. A later analysis removed 592 highly shared, low-generation-probability nucleotide sequences to deal with suspected cross-contamination and a sequencing artifact. A later analysis calculated a clonal expansion index for each public chain from normalized within-repertoire ranks of inferred template counts. In a later analysis, generation probabilities were computed using a VDJ recombination model fitted to out-of-frame rearrangements, and the results were checked against IGoR. A later analysis scored TCR-TCR, TCR-HLA and TCR-CMV co-occurrence with hypergeometric tests, applying a repertoire-size bias correction to TCR pairs. A later analysis estimated false discovery rates by permuting HLA or CMV assignments 20 times. In a later analysis, co-occurring TCRs were grouped using DBSCAN, and TCRdist sequence similarity was added for clustering within HLA-allele-positive subsets. Repertoires with fewer than 30,000 or more than 120,000 public chains, plus five repertoires with anomalous nucleotide sharing, were excluded from co-occurrence clustering. TCRdb's version of the immuneACCESS table is confined to in-frame rearrangements and falls short of the full clone set. An unresolved V gene accounts for under half of the shortfall where checked; the remainder is of unknown origin. The DNA gave D and trimming, while V, J and clone size come from that table. The table held for this sample gives approximately 80,000 clones. Around 1.2% of the sample is held by the ten biggest clonotypes.

These data belong to a study of cytomegalovirus exposure and HLA in healthy donors (dated by TCRdb to between 2016 and 2019). Background for the entire study: An earlier analysis of around 600 of the donors reported approximately 270 Gb of sequence data and roughly 110 million unique TCR beta sequences from about 180 million T cells. Roughly 310 gigabases of sequencing data and around 87 million unique TCR sequences were included in an early release covering several hundred HLA-typed donors. Among the approximately 400 genotyped donors, around 81% belonged to the genetic ancestry cluster associated with self-reported Caucasian donors. The study was designed to test whether signatures of past pathogen exposure could be identified by cataloging public T cell receptors. The study profiled the T cell repertoires of approximately 700 subjects by immunosequencing and related them to cytomegalovirus serostatus. A separate validation cohort of over 95 different subjects was used in addition to the approximately 670-subject first cohort. The study combined high-throughput TCR immunosequencing, statistical association of individual TCRs with disease status, and machine learning to predict cytomegalovirus infection status. A later analysis re-examined previously published TCR beta repertoires from around 670 donors and added high-resolution HLA genotyping to investigate patterns of TCR occurrence. In the later analysis, no new phenotypic data were used to find candidate immune exposures; instead, reliance was placed on TCR beta sequences and their occurrence across donors. An earlier analysis of more than 450 of the donors used high-throughput TCR beta sequencing to judge whether each TCR beta V gene segment behaved as functional or pseudogenic. Donor age, sex, ethnicity and CMV serostatus were compiled alongside the repertoire data. A later genetic analysis took genome-wide SNP genotypes for about 65% of the 666 donors and used that subset as a discovery cohort. Every repertoire in the discovery cohort had been generated on one and the same sequencing platform. HLA typing included class I and class II loci at four-digit resolution. Typing coverage differed by locus: A, B, C, DRB1 and DQB1 were typed in roughly 629-630 donors, DQA1 in approximately 520, DPA1 in nearly 610, and DPB1 in 450 to 480. Roughly five DR-DQ haplotypes were handled as single units for association and clustering, since linkage in the cohort was strong. Among around 400 genotyped donors of the cohort, an average of about 220,000 unique TCR beta nucleotide sequences was sequenced per donor, of which about 19% were non-productive. What the authors observed across the whole study: CMV serostatus was the only immune exposure information available for the cohort. HLA typing was unavailable for some donors at each locus, so association tests used only the typed subset. Presence/absence analyses assumed roughly uniform sequencing depth across donors, an assumption that may not hold. It was suggested by the authors that the approach could potentially be generalized to other disease states and immunological phenotypes. The 87-base-pair reads could not distinguish some IMGT-functional V segments, including TRBV6-2 and TRBV6-3, so those segments were excluded. In vitro tests confirmed that a few of the cytomegalovirus-associated TCR beta chains recognize cytomegalovirus antigens. A later analysis found that most CMV-associated TCR beta chains appeared HLA-restricted, with HLA associations seemingly driven largely by CMV exposure. A total of around 150 TCR beta chains were listed by the study as associated with cytomegalovirus. Across donors, most TCR sequences were observed very rarely, whereas some public TCRs were present in many individuals. The classifier was reported to diagnose cytomegalovirus status with high specificity and sensitivity in both the original and validation cohorts. Correlated functional status among segregating V segments might be attributable to linkage disequilibrium, but an unknown experimental factor could not be ruled out. Only TCR beta chains were sequenced in this cohort, and the absence of alpha or paired-chain data limited detectable features. A further reported finding was that TCR beta sequences accurately predicted the HLA-A and HLA-B alleles for most subjects in the first cohort. Because counts were too low, roughly 17 rarely observed V segments, including chromosome 9 orphons, were left out of the earlier analysis of about 620 of the donors. In a later analysis, HLA-associated TCR beta chains showed more clonal expansion and lower generation probabilities than non-associated chains that were equally common. Strong co-occurrence of HLA alleles, especially DR and DQ, made assigning TCR associations to individual alleles difficult. According to a later analysis, parvovirus B19, influenza, CMV and Epstein-Barr virus appeared linked to several top co-occurrence clusters. A cluster of highly shared sequence variants was judged likely to be a technical artifact of the sequencing pipeline. Specific HLA alleles were associated with around 18,000 TCR beta sequences at a false discovery rate of 0.05 in a later analysis. Compared with the roughly 720-donor mean, donors in an Asian-associated ancestry cluster had fewer N-insertions in productive TCRs, according to a later genetic analysis. In a later analysis, TCR association rates were found to vary across HLA loci, with the most associated TCRs seen for DRB1 alleles and the fewest for HLA-C alleles. An association between a missense DCLRE1C variant and V-gene and J-gene trimming of TCR beta chains was found in a later genetic analysis and replicated in an independent cohort. Broadly in line with IMGT annotations, most TCR beta V segments showed up in productive rearrangements about 87% or about 30% of the time in an earlier analysis of 450 to 750 of the donors.

This sequence uses TRBV7-6 and TRBJ2-3, and perhaps TRBD2 as D gene, on 5 matching bases. Sequenced sample: PBMCs. This TCR derives from a woman aged 25 to 39 in good health and CMV-seronegative. The CDR3 corresponds to CASSLREFTDTQYF. The base sequence is TGTGCCAGCAGCTTACGGGAATTCACAGATACGCAGTATTTT. Outside the CDR3, residues come from the reference TRBV7-6 and TRBJ2-3 proteins, so the full variable domain is: GAGVSQSPRYKVTKRGQDVALRCDPISGHVSLYWYRQALGQGPEFLTYFNYEAQQDKSGLPNDRFSAERPEGSISTLTIQRTEQRDSAMYRCASSLREFTDTQYFGPGTRLTVL.